This is a list of T cell receptor beta chains from one sample in a study of a mutant IDH1 vaccine in newly diagnosed glioma. Assay: immunoSEQ multiplex PCR; the TCRdb copy retains only in-frame clones and omits some. The data hold approximately 70,000 clones, with 79% observed a single time. The source was PBMCs, collected from a glioma patient treated with radiotherapy, temozolomide or both. These receptor sequences come from a man in his fifties with glioma. CDR3s include the opening cysteine and the closing phenylalanine or tryptophan. A D gene is named only where the DNA matches it firmly. Some rows mark clone size as missing; the rest say once, few, many or name a class of expanded clone.

j_gene: TRBJ2-7
d_gene: NA
abundance: NA
v_gene: TRBV7-8
CDR3aa: CASSLQRTLSYEQYF
CDR3nt: TGTGCCAGCAGCTTACAGCGGACCCTATCCTACGAGCAGTACTTC

j_gene: TRBJ2-5
d_gene: NA
abundance: NA
v_gene: TRBV6-5
CDR3aa: CASTRGETQYF
CDR3nt: TGTGCCAGCACGCGGGGAGAGACCCAGTACTTC

j_gene: TRBJ1-1
d_gene: NA
abundance: NA
v_gene: TRBV5-1
CDR3aa: CASSPGPTSTEAFF
CDR3nt: TGCGCCAGCAGTCCGGGGCCGACGAGCACTGAAGCTTTCTTT

j_gene: TRBJ1-2
d_gene: TRBD1
abundance: NA
v_gene: TRBV6-6
CDR3aa: CASSPGTGTYGYTF
CDR3nt: TGTGCCAGCAGTCCCGGGACAGGGACATATGGCTACACCTTC

j_gene: TRBJ2-5
d_gene: TRBD2
abundance: NA
v_gene: TRBV7-6
CDR3aa: CASSLTSGGRQETQYF
CDR3nt: TGTGCCAGCAGCTTGACTAGCGGGGGGAGGCAAGAGACCCAGTACTTC

j_gene: TRBJ1-5
d_gene: NA
abundance: NA
v_gene: TRBV28
CDR3aa: CASSLSGNQPQHF
CDR3nt: TGTGCCAGCAGTTTATCGGGGAATCAGCCCCAGCATTTT

j_gene: TRBJ2-5
d_gene: TRBD2
abundance: once
v_gene: TRBV18
CDR3aa: CASSLSGTRGETQYF
CDR3nt: TGTGCCAGCTCACTTTCCGGGACTAGGGGGGAGACCCAGTACTTC

j_gene: TRBJ2-2
d_gene: TRBD1
abundance: NA
v_gene: TRBV25-1
CDR3aa: CASSVPGQITGELFF
CDR3nt: TGTGCCAGCAGTGTCCCGGGACAGATCACCGGGGAGCTGTTTTTT

j_gene: TRBJ1-1
d_gene: NA
abundance: NA
v_gene: TRBV19
CDR3aa: CASSISPGGTEAFF
CDR3nt: TGTGCCAGTAGTATCTCCCCTGGTGGGACTGAAGCTTTCTTT

j_gene: TRBJ2-5
d_gene: NA
abundance: NA
v_gene: TRBV7-2
CDR3aa: CASSPLGGRETQYF
CDR3nt: TGTGCCAGCAGTCCCCTAGGGGGGCGGGAGACCCAGTACTTC

j_gene: TRBJ2-2
d_gene: NA
abundance: NA
v_gene: TRBV14
CDR3aa: CASSQTRVGELFF
CDR3nt: TGTGCCAGCAGCCAGACAAGGGTGGGGGAGCTGTTTTTT

j_gene: TRBJ2-5
d_gene: TRBD2
abundance: NA
v_gene: TRBV15
CDR3aa: CATRPRRGRIQETQYF
CDR3nt: TGTGCCACCAGACCGAGGCGGGGGAGAATTCAAGAGACCCAGTACTTC

j_gene: TRBJ1-1
d_gene: NA
abundance: few
v_gene: TRBV30
CDR3aa: CAWSDTMNAEAFF
CDR3nt: TGTGCCTGGAGTGACACCATGAACGCTGAAGCTTTCTTT

j_gene: TRBJ2-2
d_gene: TRBD2
abundance: once
v_gene: TRBV6-1
CDR3aa: CASVRGGTGELFF
CDR3nt: TGTGCCAGCGTCCGGGGGGGCACCGGGGAGCTGTTTTTT

j_gene: TRBJ1-4
d_gene: TRBD1
abundance: once
v_gene: TRBV30
CDR3aa: CAWSVPPGQHNEKLFF
CDR3nt: TGTGCCTGGAGTGTACCACCGGGACAGCATAATGAAAAACTGTTTTTT

j_gene: TRBJ1-1
d_gene: TRBD1
abundance: NA
v_gene: TRBV30
CDR3aa: CAWTEKDRDVAFF
CDR3nt: TGTGCCTGGACCGAGAAGGACAGGGACGTAGCTTTCTTT

j_gene: TRBJ2-1
d_gene: NA
abundance: NA
v_gene: TRBV7-9
CDR3aa: CASIPGHLYNEQFF
CDR3nt: TGTGCCAGCATCCCGGGACACCTCTACAATGAGCAGTTCTTC

j_gene: TRBJ1-1
d_gene: NA
abundance: NA
v_gene: TRBV2
CDR3aa: CASSELGLKNTEAFF
CDR3nt: TGTGCCAGCAGTGAATTGGGTCTTAAGAACACTGAAGCTTTCTTT